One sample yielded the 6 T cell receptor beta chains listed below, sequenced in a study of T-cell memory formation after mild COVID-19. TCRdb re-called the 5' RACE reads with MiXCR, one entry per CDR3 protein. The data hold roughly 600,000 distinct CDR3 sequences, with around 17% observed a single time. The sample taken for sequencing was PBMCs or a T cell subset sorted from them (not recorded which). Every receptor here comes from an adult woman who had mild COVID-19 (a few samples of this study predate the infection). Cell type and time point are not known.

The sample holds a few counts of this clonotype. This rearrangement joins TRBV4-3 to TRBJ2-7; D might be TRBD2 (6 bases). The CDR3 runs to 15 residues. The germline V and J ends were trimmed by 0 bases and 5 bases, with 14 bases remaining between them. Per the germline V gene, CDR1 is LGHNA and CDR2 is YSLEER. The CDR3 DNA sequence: TGCGCCAGCAGCCAAGATTGGCGGGATTCCGACGAGCAGTACTTC. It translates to CASSQDWRDSDEQYF.

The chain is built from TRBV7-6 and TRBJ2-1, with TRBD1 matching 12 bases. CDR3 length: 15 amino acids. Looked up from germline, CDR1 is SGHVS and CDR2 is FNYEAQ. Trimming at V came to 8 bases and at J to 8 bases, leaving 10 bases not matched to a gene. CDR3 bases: TGTGCCAGCCGGGTAGGGACAGGGGGCAGGGATGAGCAGTTCTTC. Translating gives CASRVGTGGRDEQFF.

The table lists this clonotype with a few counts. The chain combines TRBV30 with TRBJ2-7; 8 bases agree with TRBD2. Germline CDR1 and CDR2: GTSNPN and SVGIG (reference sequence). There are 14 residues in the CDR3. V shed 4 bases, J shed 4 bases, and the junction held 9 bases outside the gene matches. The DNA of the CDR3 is TGTGCCTGGATAAAGAGCGGGAGTAGGTACGAGCAGTACTTC. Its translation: CAWIKSGSRYEQYF.

The CDR3 nucleotides read TGCGCCATTCTAAGTCCAGGGGGCTATGGCTACACCTTC. It translates to CAILSPGGYGYTF. The chain carries TRBV10-2 and TRBJ1-2; 7 nucleotides agree with TRBD1. V dropped 10 bases and J dropped 4; count of bases not matched to a gene: 9. The CDR3 covers 13 residues. Per germline, CDR1 WSHSY and CDR2 SAAADI.

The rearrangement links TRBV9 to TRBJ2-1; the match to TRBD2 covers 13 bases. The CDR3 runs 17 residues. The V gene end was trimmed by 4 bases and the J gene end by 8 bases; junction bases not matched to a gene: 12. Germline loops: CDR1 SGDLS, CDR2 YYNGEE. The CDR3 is CASSRTSGSRGLYEQFF. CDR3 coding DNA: TGTGCCAGCAGCCGGACTAGCGGGAGTCGAGGATTGTATGAGCAGTTCTTC.

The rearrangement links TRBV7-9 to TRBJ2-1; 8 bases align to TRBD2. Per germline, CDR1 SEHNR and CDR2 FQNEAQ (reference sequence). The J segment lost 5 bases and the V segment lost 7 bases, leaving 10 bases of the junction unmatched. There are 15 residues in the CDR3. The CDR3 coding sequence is TGTGCCAGCAATCGGGGTAGCGGGGAGGACAATGAGCAGTTCTTC. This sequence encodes CASNRGSGEDNEQFF.